The clone carrying this T cell receptor (beta chain) is classed as medium-sized. Antigen: not known. Looked up from germline, CDR1 is MNHNS and CDR2 is SASEGT. Germline trimming cut 6 bases from V and 3 bases from J; bases unmatched to any gene: 6. This CDR3 has 15 amino acids. This sample is part of a study of metastatic and nonmetastatic thyroid tumors. Overall study: Thyroid patients, malignant and benign, had repertoires compared across blood and tumor or nodule tissue. General study findings and limits: Reports indicated that malignant thyroid tumors showed significantly higher TCR beta diversity than benign nodules did, in blood and tumor.

Prior to thyroid surgery, none of the patients had received any treatment. Per the original data handling: Using the CDR3 differences seen across clinicopathological groups, the authors built a distant-metastasis classifier for papillary thyroid cancer, which was meant to discriminate distant-metastatic patients. TCRdb reanalyzed the PCR reads with MiXCR. The V and J calls shown here were made by TCRdb, not taken from the authors' results. Of tens of thousands of clones in the sample, around a fifth were seen once. The sequencing input was blood. V usage is TRBV6-1 and J usage is TRBJ2-3; 10 positions agree with TRBD1. The source is a male donor with papillary thyroid cancer or a benign thyroid nodule (not recorded which). Some clones in this sample may be carry-over from other donors' samples. The CDR3 here is CASRTGTGETDTQYF. In DNA form, the CDR3 reads TGTGCCAGCAGAACCGGGACAGGGGAGACAGATACGCAGTATTTT.